This T cell receptor (beta chain) was captured in a study of vaccination and CD4 T cells after COVID-19. The assay that was used to sequence DNA from cultured CD4+ T cells was the Oncomine TCR Beta short-read assay. It was from cultured CD4+ T cells that genomic DNA was extracted. From the PCR reads, TCRdb called clonotypes with MiXCR, one entry per CDR3 protein. The sample has roughly 8,400 distinct CDR3 sequences; 45% are singletons. Study-level results: Convalescent patients had a median around 89% of reactive clones appearing only post-vaccination.

Details on this clonotype: No antigen is known for it.

The treatment denotes: 10-day PBMC culture with coronavirus spike peptide pools or control peptides (ViraFEST assay). The unexposed donor's CD4+ T cells were collected before the COVID-19 pandemic (2011-2018). It was SARS-CoV-2 S/N and four cold-coronavirus spikes that probed unexposed-donor CD4+ T cells, cells permitting. The V and J ends lost 7 bases and 6 bases respectively, with 13 bases between them. Germline lookup yields CDR1 LNHDA and CDR2 SQIVND (reference sequence). CDR3 length: 13 residues. The sequenced sample consisted of CD4+ T cells from blood, cultured in vitro. This TCR was sampled from a human donor in good health. The V and J genes are TRBV19 and TRBJ1-5; the D is unclear. The CDR3 nucleotides read TGTGCCAGTAATGGGCAGGCCGGTCAGCCCCAGCATTTT. Translating it yields CASNGQAGQPQHF. Based on the CDR3 plus reference TRBV19 and TRBJ1-5, the full variable domain is DGGITQSPKYLFRKEGQNVTLSCEQNLNHDAMYWYRQDPGQGLRLIYYSQIVNDFQKGDIAEGYSVSREKKESFPLTVTSAQKNPTAFYLCASNGQAGQPQHFGDGTRLSIL.